These 17 T cell receptor beta chains came from one sample sequenced in a study of CD8+ T cells in alopecia areata (dated 2018 in TCRdb). The protocol used for the library was the immunoSEQ multiplex PCR assay. RNA was extracted from all samples and reverse transcribed into cDNA, which served as template for TCR sequencing. Held by TCRdb, this immuneACCESS table contains in-frame sequences only and omits some clones. Under half of the omission traces to an unresolved V gene where checked; the cause of the rest is unknown. This sample has 110,000 to 150,000 clones in its table, and roughly 58% of those were observed once. The ten largest clonotypes hold 36% of the sample. The sequenced sample consisted of CD8+ T cells sorted from blood. These receptors all come from a human donor in good health.

The chain uses TRBV29-1 and TRBJ2-7; 8 bases line up with TRBD1. The CDR3 sequence is 12 residues long. Germline CDR1 is SQVTM and CDR2 is ANQGSEA. J lost 3 bases, V lost 6 bases, and 4 bases had no gene match. The CDR3 protein is CSVRTGNYEQYF. CDR3 bases: TGCAGCGTGAGGACAGGGAACTACGAGCAGTACTTC.

Here the CDR3 reads CASSYQEKSPETQYF. The CDR3 coding sequence is TGCGCCAGCAGCTACCAAGAAAAGTCTCCGGAGACCCAGTACTTC. V is TRBV4-1 and J is TRBJ2-5, with D unresolved. V was cut by 5 bases and J by 5 bases, with 18 bases left in between. The germline gives CDR1 MGHRA, CDR2 YSYEKL. This CDR3 spans 15 amino acids.

This chain links TRBV10-3 with TRBJ2-1; 8 bases align to TRBD2. The CDR3 length is 13 residues. Germline V gene sequence: CDR1 ENHRY, CDR2 SYGVKD. V lost 10 bases, J lost 5 bases, and 7 bases stayed unmatched. The CDR3 DNA reads as TGTGCCACCGGACTAGCTGGGGACAATGAGCAGTTCTTC. This translates into CATGLAGDNEQFF.

The genes are TRBV7-9 and TRBJ2-7; D not resolved. Germline V gene sequence: CDR1 SEHNR, CDR2 FQNEAQ (reference sequence). V was clipped by 5 bases and J by 6 bases, with 20 bases between them. The CDR3 is made up of 15 amino acids. CDR3 bases: TGTGCCAGCAGCCCTCCCGGGCCCCCTGAAGTCGAGCAGTACTTC. Residues: CASSPPGPPEVEQYF.

This clone was counted many times. The rearrangement joins TRBV5-5 to TRBJ2-5, with D possibly being TRBD2 (6 bases). CDR1 and CDR2 (germline): SGHKS, YYEKEE (reference sequence). Trimming removed 1 base from V and 4 bases from J, with 20 bases in between. The CDR3 extends over 17 amino acids. The CDR3 DNA reads TGTGCCAGCAGCTTGCGATTACTAGCAGGGTTTGGAGAGACCCAGTACTTC. Protein: CASSLRLLAGFGETQYF.

This clone was detected only once. The chain recombines TRBV13 with TRBJ2-1; D is possibly TRBD2 (5 bases). The germline CDR1 and CDR2 sequences are PRHDT and FYEKMQ (reference sequence). This CDR3 has 14 residues. The germline V and J ends were trimmed by 0 bases and 3 bases, with 6 bases remaining between them. The CDR3 nucleotides read TGTGCCAGCAGCTTAGGCGGGAACTACAATGAGCAGTTCTTC. Translation: CASSLGGNYNEQFF.

V and J are TRBV7-9 and TRBJ2-7; D tentatively fits TRBD1 or TRBD2 (6 bases each). The V end was cut by 3 bases, the J end by 7 bases, with 10 bases between. Germline V CDR1 and CDR2: SEHNR, FQNEAQ (reference sequence). The CDR3 loop spans 12 amino acids. The CDR3, as DNA: TGTGCCAGCAGCTTGGGGGGCAGAGAGCAGTACTTC. Protein product: CASSLGGREQYF. Full variable domain (remainder filled in from reference TRBV7-9 and TRBJ2-7): DTGVSQNPRHKITKRGQNVTFRCDPISEHNRLYWYRQTLGQGPEFLTYFQNEAQLEKSRLLSDRFSAERPKGSFSTLEIQRTEQGDSAMYLCASSLGGREQYFGPGTRLTVT.

The V and J genes are TRBV19 and TRBJ1-2; D perhaps matches TRBD1 (5 bases). The CDR3 has 18 amino acids. The germline gives CDR1 LNHDA, CDR2 SQIVND (reference sequence). The ends were cut back, 9 bases at V and 3 bases at J, with 29 bases in the middle. Here the CDR3 reads CASERIGAGTVGYYGYTF. CDR3 bases: TGTGCCAGCGAAAGGATTGGCGCTGGGACGGTGGGGTACTATGGCTACACCTTC. Full variable domain (remainder filled in from reference TRBV19 and TRBJ1-2): DGGITQSPKYLFRKEGQNVTLSCEQNLNHDAMYWYRQDPGQGLRLIYYSQIVNDFQKGDIAEGYSVSREKKESFPLTVTSAQKNPTAFYLCASERIGAGTVGYYGYTFGSGTRLTVV.

The gene calls are TRBV27 and TRBJ2-5, with a tentative D call TRBD2 (5 bases). CDR3 length: 13 amino acids. Per germline, CDR1 MNHEY and CDR2 SMNVEV (reference sequence). V lost 0 bases and J lost 8, with 10 bases in between. The CDR3 reads CASSLSGVDTQYF. The CDR3 DNA is TGTGCCAGCAGTTTATCCGGGGTGGATACCCAGTACTTC.

The rearrangement joins TRBV5-4 to TRBJ1-1; D gene uncertain. V dropped 0 bases and J dropped 5 bases, with 11 bases sitting between them. In germline, CDR1 is SGHNT, CDR2 YYREEE (reference sequence). CDR3 length: 14 residues. The CDR3 reads CASSLEREETEAFF. The CDR3 region has the DNA TGTGCCAGCAGCTTGGAGAGGGAGGAGACTGAAGCTTTCTTT. The variable domain in full, with the rest retrieved from reference TRBV5-4 and TRBJ1-1, is ETGVTQSPTHLIKTRGQQVTLRCSSQSGHNTVSWYQQALGQGPQFIFQYYREEENGRGNFPPRFSGLQFPNYSSELNVNALELDDSALYLCASSLEREETEAFFGQGTRLTVV.

J is TRBJ1-5 and V is TRBV6-5; D call uncertain. Germline V CDR1 and CDR2: MNHEY, SVGAGI. This CDR3 has 13 residues. Trimming took 1 base from V and 4 from J, leaving 5 bases between them. CDR3 bases: TGTGCCAGCAGTTACTTGATAAATCAGCCCCAGCATTTT. Translation gives CASSYLINQPQHF.

The rearrangement uses TRBV19 and TRBJ2-2, with TRBD2 as a possible D gene (6 bases). CDR3 length equals 15 residues. CDR1 is LNHDA, CDR2 SQIVND, per germline (reference sequence). Between the trimmed V and J ends, which lost 1 base and 1 base, there was a span of 7 bases. CDR3 coding DNA: TGTGCCAGTAGTATAGCGGGAGTGAACACCGGGGAGCTGTTTTTT. Its translation: CASSIAGVNTGELFF.

The CDR3 spells CASSRTPLDEKLFF. The CDR3 bases are TGTGCCAGCAGCCGGACACCCCTGGACGAAAAACTGTTTTTT. The chain is built from TRBV5-4 and TRBJ1-4; maybe TRBD1 (5 bases). The germline V gene encodes CDR1 SGHNT and CDR2 YYREEE (reference sequence). The CDR3 loop spans 14 amino acids. Trimming shortened V by 4 bases and J by 8 bases, and 15 bases separated the two germline ends.

The chain is built from TRBV6-5 and TRBJ1-2; TRBD1 is a possible D gene (6 bases). This CDR3 is built from 12 residues. V lost 10 bases, J lost 8 bases, and 17 bases lay in between. CDR1 and CDR2 from the germline V gene are MNHEY and SVGAGI. CDR3 sequence reads: CATKTGTRGYTF. CDR3 nucleotide sequence: TGTGCCACGAAAACAGGGACACGAGGCTACACCTTC.

This clone was seen only a few times. V and J are TRBV2 and TRBJ2-3, with 13 bases fitting TRBD2. From germline, CDR1 is SNHLY and CDR2 FYNNEI. V dropped 6 bases and J dropped 2; count of bases not matched to a gene: 14. The CDR3 is made up of 19 amino acids. The CDR3 is CASSPTSGRASEDTDTQYF. The CDR3 DNA follows: TGTGCCAGCAGCCCAACTAGCGGGAGGGCCTCGGAGGACACAGATACGCAGTATTTT.

The chain joins TRBV10-2 to TRBJ2-7; D unresolved. Trimming pared 3 bases from V and 2 bases from J, leaving 2 bases between. From germline, CDR1 is WSHSY and CDR2 SAAADI. This CDR3 comprises 11 residues. CDR3 sequence reads: CASSDTYEQYF. CDR3 sequence (DNA): TGCGCCAGCAGTGATACCTACGAGCAGTACTTC.

This clone was detected a few times. The chain employs TRBV5-6 and TRBJ2-2, with D unresolved. V was shortened by 4 bases and J by 5 bases, with 6 bases between the two germline ends. The CDR3 sequence is 12 residues long. Germline V gene sequence: CDR1 SGHDT, CDR2 YYEEEE. CDR3: CASSGLTGELFF. The CDR3 bases are TGTGCCAGCAGCGGTCTAACCGGGGAGCTGTTTTTT.